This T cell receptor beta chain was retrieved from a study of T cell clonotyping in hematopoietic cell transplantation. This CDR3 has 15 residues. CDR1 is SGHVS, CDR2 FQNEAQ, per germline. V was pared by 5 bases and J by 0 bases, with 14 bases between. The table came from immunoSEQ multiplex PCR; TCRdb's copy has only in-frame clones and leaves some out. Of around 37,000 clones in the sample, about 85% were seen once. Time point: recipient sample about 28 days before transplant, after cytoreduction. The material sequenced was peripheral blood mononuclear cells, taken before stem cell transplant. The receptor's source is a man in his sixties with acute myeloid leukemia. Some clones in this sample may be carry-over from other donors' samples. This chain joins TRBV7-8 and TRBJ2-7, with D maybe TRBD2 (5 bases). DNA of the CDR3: TGTGCCAGCAGCCAAGTCGGAGGCCTCTCCTACGAGCAGTACTTC. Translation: CASSQVGGLSYEQYF.